This note documents a single TCR beta chain sequence. This sample stems from a study of T-cell reconstitution after alpha-beta-depleted transplantation in children. The CDR3 contains 15 residues. The germline V gene encodes CDR1 SGHTA and CDR2 FQGNSA. The V segment lost 5 bases and the J segment 5 bases; nucleotides outside the gene matches: 9. Unique molecular identifiers were used to barcode this TCRbeta library. TCRdb fed the PCR reads into MiXCR, producing one record per CDR3 protein. The sample contains roughly 500,000 distinct CDR3 sequences, approximately 30% of which appear only once. Material: PBMCs from the stem cell graft donor, obtained from the stem cell graft. This receptor was identified in a human donor who donated a stem cell graft to a child with aplastic anemia. V usage is TRBV7-2 and J usage is TRBJ2-1, with 7 bases lining up with TRBD2. The CDR3: CASSRETLADNEQFF. The CDR3 nucleotides are TGTGCCAGCAGCCGAGAGACTCTAGCGGACAATGAGCAGTTCTTC. Drawing the rest from reference TRBV7-2 and TRBJ2-1, the complete variable domain is GAGVSQSPSNKVTEKGKDVELRCDPISGHTALYWYRQSLGQGLEFLIYFQGNSAPDKSGLPSDRFSAERTGGSVSTLTIQRTQQEDSAVYLCASSRETLADNEQFFGPGTRLTVL.